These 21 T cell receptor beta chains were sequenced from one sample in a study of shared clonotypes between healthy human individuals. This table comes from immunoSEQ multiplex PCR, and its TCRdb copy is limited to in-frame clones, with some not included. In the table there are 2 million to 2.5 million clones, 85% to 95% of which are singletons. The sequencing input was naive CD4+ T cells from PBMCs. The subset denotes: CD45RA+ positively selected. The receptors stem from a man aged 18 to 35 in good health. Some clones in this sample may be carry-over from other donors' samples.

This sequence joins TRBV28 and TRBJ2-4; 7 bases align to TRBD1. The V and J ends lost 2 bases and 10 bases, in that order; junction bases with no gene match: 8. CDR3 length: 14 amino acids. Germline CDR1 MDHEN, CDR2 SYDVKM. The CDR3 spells CASSLGQGVKIQYF. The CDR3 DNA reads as TGTGCCAGCAGTTTAGGCCAGGGGGTAAAAATTCAGTACTTC. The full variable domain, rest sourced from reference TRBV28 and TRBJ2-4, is DVKVTQSSRYLVKRTGEKVFLECVQDMDHENMFWYRQDPGLGLRLIYFSYDVKMKEKGDIPEGYSVSREKKERFSLILESASTNQTSMYLCASSLGQGVKIQYFGAGTRLSVL.

The CDR3 loop is CASIRGAALDEQFF. DNA of the CDR3: TGTGCCAGCATCCGAGGGGCGGCGCTTGATGAGCAGTTCTTC. The V and J genes are TRBV25-1 and TRBJ2-1; D assignment may be TRBD1 or TRBD2 (5 bases each). The V end was cut by 7 bases, the J end by 8 bases, with 18 bases between. Germline CDR1 reads MGHDK; CDR2 reads SYGVNS. The CDR3 loop spans 14 amino acids.

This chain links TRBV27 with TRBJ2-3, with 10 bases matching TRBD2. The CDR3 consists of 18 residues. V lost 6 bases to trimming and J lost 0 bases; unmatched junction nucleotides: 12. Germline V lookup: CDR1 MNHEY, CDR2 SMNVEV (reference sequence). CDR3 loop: CASSRTSGLLLSTDTQYF. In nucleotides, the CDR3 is TGTGCCAGCAGCCGGACTAGCGGACTACTACTTAGCACAGATACGCAGTATTTT.

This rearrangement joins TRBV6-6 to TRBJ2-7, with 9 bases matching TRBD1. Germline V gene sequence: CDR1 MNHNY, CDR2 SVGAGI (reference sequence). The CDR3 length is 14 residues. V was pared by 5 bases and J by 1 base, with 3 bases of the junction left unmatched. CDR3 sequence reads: CASSDRGGSYEQYF. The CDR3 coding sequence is TGTGCCAGCAGTGACAGGGGGGGTTCCTACGAGCAGTACTTC.

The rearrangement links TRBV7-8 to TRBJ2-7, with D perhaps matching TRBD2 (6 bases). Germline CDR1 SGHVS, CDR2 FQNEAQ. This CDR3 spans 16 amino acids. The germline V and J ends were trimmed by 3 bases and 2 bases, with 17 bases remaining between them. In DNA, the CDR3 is TGTGCCAGCAGCTTCCAAGCCGGGACGGGGGCCTACGAGCAGTACTTC. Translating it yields CASSFQAGTGAYEQYF.

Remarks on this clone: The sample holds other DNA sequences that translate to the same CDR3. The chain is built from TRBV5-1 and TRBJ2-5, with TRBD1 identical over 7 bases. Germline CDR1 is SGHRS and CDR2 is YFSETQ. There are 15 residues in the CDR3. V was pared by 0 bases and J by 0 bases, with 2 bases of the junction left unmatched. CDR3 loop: CASSLVGQYQETQYF. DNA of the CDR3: TGCGCCAGCAGCTTGGTGGGACAGTACCAAGAGACCCAGTACTTC.

The CDR3 DNA reads as TGTGCCACCCGTGTAAGAACCTACGAGCAGTACTTC. This encodes CATRVRTYEQYF. The chain is built from TRBV6-5 and TRBJ2-7, with unresolved D. This CDR3 spans 12 amino acids. The V end lost 10 bases, the J end lost 2 bases, and 12 bases lay between the germline ends. The V gene's germline CDR1 is MNHEY and CDR2 SVGAGI.

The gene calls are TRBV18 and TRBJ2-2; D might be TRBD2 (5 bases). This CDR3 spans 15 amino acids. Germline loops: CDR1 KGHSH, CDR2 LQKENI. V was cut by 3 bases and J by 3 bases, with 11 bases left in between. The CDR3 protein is CASSPTRTYTGELFF. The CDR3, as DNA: TGTGCCAGCTCACCCACTAGGACGTACACCGGGGAGCTGTTTTTT.

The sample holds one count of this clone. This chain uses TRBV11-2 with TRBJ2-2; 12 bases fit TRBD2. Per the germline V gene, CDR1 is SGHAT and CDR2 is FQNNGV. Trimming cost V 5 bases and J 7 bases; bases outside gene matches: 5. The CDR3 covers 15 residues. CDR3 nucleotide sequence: TGTGCCAGCAGCCGACTAGCGGGAGCGGTCGGGGAGCTGTTTTTT. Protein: CASSRLAGAVGELFF.

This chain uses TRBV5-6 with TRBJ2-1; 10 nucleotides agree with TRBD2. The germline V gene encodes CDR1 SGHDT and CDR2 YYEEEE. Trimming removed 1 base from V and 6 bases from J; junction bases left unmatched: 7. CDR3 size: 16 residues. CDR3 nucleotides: TGTGCCAGCAGCTTGTACAGCGGGAGGGCCGGCAATGAGCAGTTCTTC. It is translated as CASSLYSGRAGNEQFF. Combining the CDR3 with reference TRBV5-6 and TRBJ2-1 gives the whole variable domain DAGVTQSPTHLIKTRGQQVTLRCSPKSGHDTVSWYQQALGQGPQFIFQYYEEEERQRGNFPDRFSGHQFPNYSSELNVNALLLGDSALYLCASSLYSGRAGNEQFFGPGTRLTVL.

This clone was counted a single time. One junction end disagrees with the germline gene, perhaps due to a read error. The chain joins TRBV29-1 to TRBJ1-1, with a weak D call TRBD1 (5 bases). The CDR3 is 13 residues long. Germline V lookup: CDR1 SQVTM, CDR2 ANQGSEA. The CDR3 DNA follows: TGCAGCGTTGATCGACCGGGACTTGAAGGTTCTTGCTTT. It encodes CSVDRPGLEGSCF.

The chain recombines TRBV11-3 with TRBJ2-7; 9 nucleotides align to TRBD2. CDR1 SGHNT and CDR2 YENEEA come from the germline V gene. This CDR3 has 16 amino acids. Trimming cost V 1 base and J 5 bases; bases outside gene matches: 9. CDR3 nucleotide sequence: TGTGCCAGCAGCTTAGGACGGGCTAGCGGGATCCACGAGCAGTACTTC. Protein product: CASSLGRASGIHEQYF. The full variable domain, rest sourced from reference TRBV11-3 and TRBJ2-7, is EAGVVQSPRYKIIEKKQPVAFWCNPISGHNTLYWYLQNLGQGPELLIRYENEEAVDDSQLPKDRFSAERLKGVDSTLKIQPAELGDSAVYLCASSLGRASGIHEQYFGPGTRLTVT.

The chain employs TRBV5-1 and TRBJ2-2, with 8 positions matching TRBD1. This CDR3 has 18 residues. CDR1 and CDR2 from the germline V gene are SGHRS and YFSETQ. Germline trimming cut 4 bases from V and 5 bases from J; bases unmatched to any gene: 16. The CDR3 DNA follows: TGCGCCAGCAGCCTCAAACCCTGGACAGGGCTGACTACCGGGGAGCTGTTTTTT. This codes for CASSLKPWTGLTTGELFF.

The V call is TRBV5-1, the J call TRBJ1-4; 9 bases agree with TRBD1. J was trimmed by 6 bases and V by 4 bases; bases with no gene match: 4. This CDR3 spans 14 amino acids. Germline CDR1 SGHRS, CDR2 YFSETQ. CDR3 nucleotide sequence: TGCGCCAGCAGCGGGGGACAGGGATATGAAAAACTGTTTTTT. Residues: CASSGGQGYEKLFF.

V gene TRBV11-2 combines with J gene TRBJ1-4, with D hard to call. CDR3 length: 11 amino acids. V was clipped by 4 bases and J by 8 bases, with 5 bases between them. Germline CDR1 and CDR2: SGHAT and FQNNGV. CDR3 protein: CASSSHEKLFF. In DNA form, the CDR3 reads TGTGCCAGCAGCTCCCACGAAAAACTGTTTTTT.

This CDR3 is CASSEGQGHQPQHF. CDR3 nucleotides: TGTGCCAGCAGTGAGGGACAGGGACATCAGCCCCAGCATTTT. V usage is TRBV2 and J usage is TRBJ1-5, with 9 bases identical to TRBD1. Germline V gene lookup returns CDR1 SNHLY and CDR2 FYNNEI. V was pared by 3 bases and J by 5 bases, with 2 bases of the junction left unmatched. The CDR3 runs to 14 residues.

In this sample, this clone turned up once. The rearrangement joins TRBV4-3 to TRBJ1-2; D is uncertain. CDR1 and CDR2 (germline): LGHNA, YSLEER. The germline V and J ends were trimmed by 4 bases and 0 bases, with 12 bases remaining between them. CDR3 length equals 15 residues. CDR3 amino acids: CASSLHRGANYGYTF. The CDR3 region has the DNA TGCGCCAGCAGCCTCCACCGGGGAGCTAACTATGGCTACACCTTC.

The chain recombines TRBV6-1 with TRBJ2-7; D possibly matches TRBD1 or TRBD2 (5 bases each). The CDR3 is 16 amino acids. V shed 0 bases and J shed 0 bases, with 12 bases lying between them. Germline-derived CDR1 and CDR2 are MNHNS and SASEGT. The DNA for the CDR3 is TGTGCCAGCAGTGAAGCGAGGGGCCGGATCTCCTACGAGCAGTACTTC. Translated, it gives CASSEARGRISYEQYF.

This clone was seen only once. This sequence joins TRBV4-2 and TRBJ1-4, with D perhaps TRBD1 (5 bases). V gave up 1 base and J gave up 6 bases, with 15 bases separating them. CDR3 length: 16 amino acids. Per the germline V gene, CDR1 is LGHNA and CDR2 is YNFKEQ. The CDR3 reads CASSQGGDLLYEKLFF. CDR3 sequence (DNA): TGTGCCAGCAGCCAAGGTGGGGACTTGCTTTATGAAAAACTGTTTTTT.

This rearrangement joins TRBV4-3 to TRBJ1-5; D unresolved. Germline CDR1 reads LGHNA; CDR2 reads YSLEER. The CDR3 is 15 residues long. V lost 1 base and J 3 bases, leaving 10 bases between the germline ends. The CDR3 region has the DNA TGCGCCAGCAGCCAAGTACGGCAGGCCAATCAGCCCCAGCATTTT. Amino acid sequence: CASSQVRQANQPQHF.

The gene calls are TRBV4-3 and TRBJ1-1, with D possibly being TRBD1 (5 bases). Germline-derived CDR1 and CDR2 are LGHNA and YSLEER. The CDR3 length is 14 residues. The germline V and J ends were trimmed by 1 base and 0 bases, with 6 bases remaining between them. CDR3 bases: TGCGCCAGCAGCCAAGGACAGATGAACACTGAAGCTTTCTTT. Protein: CASSQGQMNTEAFF.